The sequence of this T cell receptor (beta chain) was determined in a study of blood T cell repertoires in COVID-19. Overall study context: Whether acute or convalescent, the COVID-19 samples came from the United States, Italy and Spain. The cDNA or gDNA used as material had been derived from T cells, B-cell-depleted T cells, or PBMCs.

CDR3 length: 15 amino acids. V gave up 5 bases and J gave up 7 bases; unmatched junction bases: 10. Germline values: CDR1 LNHDA, CDR2 SQIVND (reference sequence). Produced via immunoSEQ multiplex PCR; TCRdb's table is partial and in-frame only. Among 200,000 to 250,000 clones listed, approximately 85% were seen once. The Seattle site enrolled patients during active infection and followed them longitudinally. This clone was detected once. The V and J genes are TRBV19 and TRBJ1-4, with 7 bases fitting TRBD1. The receptor's source is a woman in her seventies with COVID-19, enrolled during active disease. Sequenced: peripheral blood. The DNA for the CDR3 is TGTGCCAGTAGTCCTTTAAGGGGGCTGCGTGAAAAACTGTTTTTT. It codes for CASSPLRGLREKLFF.